The rows below give T cell receptor beta chains drawn from one sample of a study of T cells after yellow fever vaccination. One entry per CDR3 protein results from TCRdb running MiXCR on the 5' RACE reads. Of hundreds of thousands of distinct CDR3 sequences listed, more than 9% are singletons. The sequences come from PBMCs, collected on the day of the yellow fever booster vaccination. These receptors were collected from a man aged 25 to 40 who received the YFV17D yellow fever vaccine. The CDR3 runs from the conserved cysteine through the conserved F or W. A D gene is named only where the DNA matches it firmly. Clone size is given for some rows only: seen once, a few or many times, or a class if the clone is expanded.

V gene,clone size,J gene,D gene,CDR3 protein,CDR3 DNA
TRBV5-1,-,TRBJ1-1,TRBD1,CASSLGQGRWTEAFF,TGCGCCAGCAGCTTAGGACAGGGGAGGTGGACTGAAGCTTTCTTT
TRBV6-1,few,TRBJ2-2,-,CASSTFNTGELFF,TGTGCCAGCAGTACCTTTAACACCGGGGAGCTGTTTTTT
TRBV7-3,-,TRBJ2-5,TRBD2,CASSLSSGSGLVF,TGTGCCAGCAGCTTATCTAGCGGGAGTGGGCTCGTCTTC
TRBV29-1,few,TRBJ2-7,TRBD1,CSVGGQGSYEQYF,TGCAGCGTTGGTGGACAGGGGTCCTACGAGCAGTACTTC
TRBV5-4,few,TRBJ2-5,TRBD2,CASSSKATSATGETQYF,TGTGCCAGCAGCTCGAAGGCGACTAGCGCGACGGGGGAGACCCAGTACTTC
TRBV23-1,-,TRBJ2-7,TRBD2,CASSPPTGNEPSGSLEQYF,TGCGCCAGCAGTCCCCCGACAGGGAATGAGCCTAGCGGGAGTCTCGAGCAGTACTTC
TRBV6-1,-,TRBJ2-7,TRBD2,CASAQREGLEQYF,TGTGCCAGTGCCCAGCGGGAGGGCCTCGAGCAGTACTTC
TRBV3-1,-,TRBJ2-7,-,CASSQVIHEQYF,TGTGCCAGCAGCCAAGTTATCCACGAGCAGTACTTC
TRBV4-1,-,TRBJ2-7,TRBD2,CASALMTGLAGTYEQYF,TGCGCCAGCGCCCTAATGACAGGACTAGCGGGGACCTACGAGCAGTACTTC
TRBV5-1,few,TRBJ2-7,TRBD2,CAATPDRTGTSGREQYF,TGCGCCGCGACCCCAGACAGGACCGGGACTAGCGGGAGGGAACAGTACTTC
TRBV7-2,-,TRBJ2-7,-,CASSPDRGLWEQYF,TGTGCCAGCAGCCCCGATCGGGGTCTTTGGGAGCAGTACTTC
TRBV19,-,TRBJ2-3,-,CASSIEGGPGTQYF,TGTGCCAGTAGTATCGAGGGGGGGCCGGGCACGCAGTATTTT
TRBV20-1,-,TRBJ2-1,-,CSVTPGVYEQLF,TGCAGTGTTACTCCGGGGGTCTATGAGCAGCTCTTC
TRBV5-1,few,TRBJ2-3,TRBD2,CASSLPSGMVDTQYF,TGCGCCAGCAGCTTGCCTAGCGGGATGGTGGATACGCAGTATTTT
TRBV10-3,few,TRBJ1-2,-,CAIEDGPTNYGYTF,TGTGCCATCGAAGACGGCCCTACTAACTATGGCTACACCTTC
TRBV6-1,many,TRBJ2-7,-,CASRTPGGGGEQYF,TGTGCCAGCAGGACCCCGGGCGGAGGGGGCGAGCAGTACTTC
TRBV3-1,few,TRBJ2-1,TRBD2,CASSQVVGGVNNEQFF,TGTGCCAGCAGCCAAGTCGTGGGAGGGGTTAACAATGAGCAGTTCTTC
TRBV27,-,TRBJ1-4,-,CASSPLGGGRGWEKLFF,TGTGCCAGCAGTCCTCTGGGGGGGGGCAGGGGCTGGGAAAAACTGTTTTTT
TRBV7-9,few,TRBJ1-4,-,CASSLAFATNEKLFF,TGTGCCAGCAGCTTAGCGTTTGCAACTAATGAAAAACTGTTTTTT
TRBV3-1,few,TRBJ2-3,TRBD2,CASSHSSAAGGGADTQYF,TGTGCCAGCAGCCATTCCTCGGCGGCGGGAGGAGGGGCAGATACGCAGTATTTT
TRBV29-1,few,TRBJ1-2,TRBD1,CSIKGGLYYGYTF,TGCAGCATAAAAGGGGGCCTCTACTATGGCTACACCTTC
TRBV30,-,TRBJ1-6,-,CAAEGSPLHF,TGTGCCGCAGAGGGTTCACCCCTCCACTTT
TRBV9,-,TRBJ2-2,-,CASAWQGVNTGELFF,TGTGCCAGCGCGTGGCAGGGAGTAAACACCGGGGAGCTGTTTTTT
TRBV11-2,-,TRBJ2-7,-,CASSSPRAYEQYF,TGTGCCAGCAGCTCCCCCAGAGCCTACGAGCAGTACTTC
TRBV7-8,few,TRBJ1-2,-,CASSSGQYGYTF,TGTGCCAGCAGCTCTGGACAGTATGGCTACACCTTC
TRBV7-6,-,TRBJ2-2,-,CASSLAQEVGELFF,TGTGCCAGCAGCTTAGCGCAAGAGGTCGGGGAGCTGTTTTTT
TRBV28,few,TRBJ2-3,TRBD2,CASSLKLLAGGVTDTQYF,TGTGCCAGCAGTTTAAAACTTCTAGCGGGAGGAGTCACAGATACGCAGTATTTT
TRBV12-3/TRBV12-4,-,TRBJ2-1,TRBD2,CAFCLVGTSGSSYNEQFF,TGTGCCTTCTGTTTAGTTGGGACTAGCGGGAGCTCCTACAATGAGCAGTTCTTC
TRBV5-1,few,TRBJ2-3,TRBD2,CASSLALAGAPHTQYF,TGCGCCAGCAGCTTGGCCTTAGCGGGGGCTCCTCATACGCAGTATTTT
TRBV20-1,few,TRBJ2-1,-,CSARSSEQFF,TGCAGTGCGAGAAGTAGTGAGCAGTTCTTC
TRBV29-1,few,TRBJ2-5,-,CSVFTGAARKTQYF,TGCAGCGTATTTACCGGGGCCGCAAGGAAGACCCAGTACTTC
TRBV6-5,few,TRBJ2-1,-,CASSLQGWDEQFF,TGTGCCAGCAGCTTACAGGGTTGGGATGAGCAGTTCTTC
TRBV7-3,-,TRBJ2-1,-,CASSLEGAGSYNEQFF,TGTGCCAGCAGCTTGGAGGGGGCTGGCTCCTACAATGAGCAGTTCTTC
TRBV20-1,-,TRBJ2-7,-,CSASPPPSELDEQYF,TGCAGTGCTAGTCCCCCCCCTAGCGAGCTTGACGAGCAGTACTTC
TRBV29-1,many,TRBJ2-5,-,CSVGRGDQETQYF,TGCAGCGTTGGGCGCGGGGACCAAGAGACCCAGTACTTC
TRBV6-5,-,TRBJ1-1,TRBD1,CASSYRRDRGRGTEAFF,TGTGCCAGCAGTTACCGGCGGGACAGGGGGCGCGGCACTGAAGCTTTCTTT
TRBV7-2,-,TRBJ2-7,-,CASRNQGSYEQYF,TGTGCCAGCAGGAACCAGGGGAGCTACGAGCAGTACTTC
TRBV20-1,-,TRBJ2-3,TRBD2,CSAHGGARGTDTQYF,TGCAGTGCCCACGGGGGGGCACGGGGCACAGATACGCAGTATTTT
TRBV20-1,few,TRBJ1-1,-,CSARRGEAFF,TGCAGTGCTAGACGCGGGGAAGCTTTCTTT
TRBV5-1,-,TRBJ1-2,-,CASSDGPNYGYTF,TGCGCCAGCAGTGATGGACCCAACTATGGCTACACCTTC
TRBV27,many,TRBJ1-5,-,CASSFGWDQPQHF,TGTGCCAGCAGTTTCGGTTGGGATCAGCCCCAGCATTTT
TRBV3-1,few,TRBJ2-7,TRBD1,CASSQVGGESEQYF,TGTGCCAGCAGCCAAGTAGGGGGCGAGTCCGAGCAGTACTTC
TRBV12-3/TRBV12-4,few,TRBJ2-1,-,CASAGSSYNEQFF,TGTGCCAGCGCTGGTAGCTCCTACAATGAGCAGTTCTTC
TRBV5-1,few,TRBJ2-7,TRBD1,CASSLAGQAFVEQYF,TGCGCCAGCAGCTTGGCTGGACAGGCTTTCGTCGAGCAGTACTTC
TRBV6-1,-,TRBJ1-4,-,CASRSTTTNEKLFF,TGTGCCAGCAGATCGACGACAACTAATGAAAAACTGTTTTTT
TRBV20-1,few,TRBJ2-1,TRBD1,CSARSGQGINEQFF,TGCAGTGCTAGATCGGGACAGGGGATCAATGAGCAGTTCTTC
TRBV6-5,-,TRBJ2-7,-,CASRTNSNPNYEQYF,TGTGCCAGCAGAACCAACAGCAACCCAAACTACGAGCAGTACTTC
TRBV5-1,few,TRBJ1-4,TRBD1,CASSLDLGTANEKLFF,TGCGCCAGCAGCTTGGACCTCGGGACAGCTAATGAAAAACTGTTTTTT
TRBV5-4,-,TRBJ2-2,-,CASSLDLTIGNGELFF,TGTGCCAGCAGCTTGGATCTAACCATTGGGAACGGGGAGCTGTTTTTT
TRBV5-1,many,TRBJ2-7,TRBD1,CASSPSGQVHEQYF,TGCGCCAGCAGCCCAAGTGGACAGGTCCACGAGCAGTACTTC
TRBV5-1,few,TRBJ2-1,-,CASRRSAISYNEQFF,TGCGCCAGCAGACGCTCGGCTATCTCCTACAATGAGCAGTTCTTC
TRBV12-3/TRBV12-4,few,TRBJ2-7,-,CASTSGGASIYEQYF,TGTGCCAGCACCTCAGGCGGGGCCTCAATATACGAGCAGTACTTC
TRBV3-1,few,TRBJ2-7,TRBD2,CASSQTSWYEQYF,TGTGCCAGCAGCCAGACTAGCTGGTACGAGCAGTACTTC
TRBV29-1,few,TRBJ1-2,-,CSVVGAGYGYTF,TGCAGCGTTGTCGGGGCTGGCTATGGCTACACCTTC
TRBV23-1,few,TRBJ2-7,TRBD1,CASSHGTGYYEQYF,TGCGCCAGCAGTCACGGGACAGGTTACTACGAGCAGTACTTC
TRBV20-1,few,TRBJ1-2,-,CSAREAGANGYTF,TGCAGTGCTAGAGAGGCAGGGGCGAACGGCTACACCTTC
TRBV6-5,-,TRBJ1-2,-,CASRPGRSYGYTF,TGTGCCAGCAGGCCGGGCCGCAGCTATGGCTACACCTTC
TRBV9,few,TRBJ2-2,-,CASSDRVGTGELFF,TGTGCCAGCAGCGACAGGGTGGGCACCGGGGAGCTGTTTTTT
TRBV20-1,-,TRBJ2-5,TRBD1,CSARFLGETGPSAETQYF,TGCAGTGCTAGATTTTTAGGAGAGACAGGGCCCTCGGCGGAGACCCAGTACTTC